This passage covers 7 T cell receptor beta chains from one sample sequenced in a study of identical twins. One entry per CDR3 protein, called by TCRdb with MiXCR from the 5' RACE reads. The sample holds some 1,700,000 distinct CDR3 sequences; about 30% are singletons and the top ten take around 0.3%. The sequencing sample was made of cord blood. These receptors were collected from a newborn girl in good health.

CDR3 residues: CARVDYQETQYF. Here the CDR3 DNA reads TGCGCCAGGGTGGACTACCAAGAGACCCAGTACTTC. V and J are TRBV5-1 and TRBJ2-5; possibly TRBD2 for D (5 bases). The germline gives CDR1 SGHRS, CDR2 YFSETQ. The CDR3 runs 12 residues. The V gene lost 8 bases and the J gene lost 0 bases, with 8 bases spanning the gap. Full variable domain (missing parts from reference TRBV5-1 and TRBJ2-5): KAGVTQTPRYLIKTRGQQVTLSCSPISGHRSVSWYQQTPGQGLQFLFEYFSETQRNKGNFPGRFSGRQFSNSRSEMNVSTLELGDSALYLCARVDYQETQYFGPGTRLLVL.

This clonotype was picked up a small number of times. The V and J genes are TRBV4-2 and TRBJ1-3; D gene ambiguous. With 1 base removed from V and 4 bases from J, the gap between germline ends came to 11 bases. Germline-derived CDR1 and CDR2 are LGHNA and YNFKEQ. This CDR3 is 15 amino acids long. Here the CDR3 reads CASSQVGRYGNTIYF. CDR3 DNA: TGTGCCAGCAGCCAAGTCGGGAGGTACGGAAACACCATATATTTT.

The gene calls are TRBV27 and TRBJ1-5; D possibly corresponds to TRBD1 (6 bases). The CDR3 consists of 16 residues. Germline CDR1 is MNHEY and CDR2 is SMNVEV (reference sequence). V lost 7 bases and J 4 bases, leaving 20 bases between the germline ends. The CDR3 here is CASTIRGGEGNQPQHF. In nucleotides, the CDR3 is TGTGCCAGCACCATTAGGGGGGGAGAGGGAAATCAGCCCCAGCATTTT.

In the case of this clonotype: Its ends do not fully match the called genes, so a read error is possible. This chain connects TRBV6-4 to TRBJ2-3; 8 positions agree with TRBD1. CDR1 MRHNA and CDR2 SNTAGT come from the germline V gene. There are 13 residues in the CDR3. In DNA, the CDR3 is TGTGCCAGACAGGGGGTTTGCACAGATGCGCAGTATTTT. Encoded protein: CARQGVCTDAQYF.

The J gene is TRBJ1-5, the V gene TRBV28; maybe TRBD1 (5 bases). There are 13 residues in the CDR3. CDR1 and CDR2 from the germline V gene are MDHEN and SYDVKM. Trimming shortened V by 5 bases and J by 5 bases, and 10 bases separated the two germline ends. The CDR3 is CASSQGFYQPQHF. DNA for the CDR3: TGTGCCAGCAGTCAGGGTTTTTATCAGCCCCAGCATTTT.

This clonotype was seen a handful of times. The chain couples TRBV25-1 to TRBJ2-1, with D perhaps matching TRBD1 or TRBD2 (5 bases each). The V end lost 6 bases, the J end lost 0 bases, and 12 bases lay between the germline ends. Germline CDR1 reads MGHDK; CDR2 reads SYGVNS. CDR3 size: 15 residues. CDR3 in DNA: TGTGCCAGCAGATCAGGGACGGCCTCCTACAATGAGCAGTTCTTC. Its translation: CASRSGTASYNEQFF.

This sequence joins TRBV3-1 and TRBJ2-2; maybe TRBD2 (5 bases). With 0 bases removed from V and 3 bases from J, the gap between germline ends came to 14 bases. CDR1 LGHDT and CDR2 YNNKEL come from the germline V gene (reference sequence). CDR3 length equals 17 residues. CDR3 loop: CASSQDPASHYTGELFF. The CDR3 nucleotides are TGTGCCAGCAGCCAAGATCCAGCTAGCCATTACACCGGGGAGCTGTTTTTT.